Shown below are 20 T cell receptor beta chains from a single sample sequenced in a study of memory CD4+ T cells and cytomegalovirus serostatus. The method was immunoSEQ multiplex PCR; TCRdb's version includes in-frame clones alone and lacks a portion of them. The sample lists about 44,000 clones; less than 85% were seen once. Single viable CD3+CD4+CD8-CD45RO+ cells were sorted as the memory CD4+ T cells. Sequenced: memory CD4+ T cells from blood. These receptors all stem from an adult in good health and CMV-seronegative.

This clone was detected only a few times. The chain recombines TRBV4-1 with TRBJ2-3; TRBD2 aligns across 7 bases. The CDR3 is 18 amino acids. V lost 2 bases to trimming and J lost 0 bases; unmatched junction nucleotides: 11. Germline V gene lookup returns CDR1 MGHRA and CDR2 YSYEKL. For the CDR3, the DNA is TGCGCCAGCAGCCAACCACGTGGTAGCGGGCCTAGCACAGATACGCAGTATTTT. Encoded protein: CASSQPRGSGPSTDTQYF.

This rearrangement joins TRBV6-6 to TRBJ2-7; 7 bases fit TRBD1. Losses at the gene ends were 7 bases for V and 5 bases for J; bases not matched to a gene: 8. Germline CDR1 MNHNY, CDR2 SVGAGI (reference sequence). CDR3 size: 13 residues. This CDR3 reads CASNPRGGNEQYF. The CDR3 DNA reads as TGTGCCAGCAACCCACGAGGGGGCAACGAGCAGTACTTC.

The gene calls are TRBV28 and TRBJ1-2, with D possibly TRBD1 on 5 matching bases. The CDR3 length is 15 residues. V lost 6 bases to trimming and J lost 4 bases, with 18 bases between them. Germline V gives CDR1 MDHEN, CDR2 SYDVKM. CDR3 in amino acids: CASSRLGQGSYGYTF. The CDR3 coding sequence is TGTGCCAGCAGCCGCCTCGGGCAGGGTAGCTATGGCTACACCTTC.

This chain uses TRBV19 with TRBJ1-5; D gene uncertain. The length of the CDR3 is 12 residues. With 6 bases removed from V and 5 bases from J, the gap between germline ends came to 8 bases. CDR1 is LNHDA, CDR2 SQIVND, per germline (reference sequence). The CDR3 protein is CASRENDQPQHF. The CDR3 DNA sequence: TGTGCCAGTAGGGAGAATGATCAGCCCCAGCATTTT.

The CDR3: CATGGAFSTDTQYF. CDR3 DNA sequence: TGTGCCACCGGCGGGGCGTTCAGCACAGATACGCAGTATTTT. The chain joins TRBV6-1 to TRBJ2-3; a weak D match, TRBD2 (6 bases). V was clipped by 10 bases and J by 0 bases, with 14 bases between them. CDR1 is MNHNS and CDR2 is SASEGT in the germline V gene. This CDR3 is built from 14 residues.

The chain joins TRBV9 to TRBJ2-3, with 14 bases fitting TRBD2. The germline V gene encodes CDR1 SGDLS and CDR2 YYNGEE. V trimming: 3 bases; J trimming: 4 bases; junction bases outside the gene matches: 4. The CDR3 contains 16 residues. CDR3 sequence reads: CASSGLAGGPADTQYF. CDR3 coding DNA: TGTGCCAGCAGCGGACTAGCGGGGGGGCCGGCAGATACGCAGTATTTT.

This chain uses TRBV5-1 with TRBJ2-7; the match to TRBD1 covers 7 bases. Per the germline V gene, CDR1 is SGHRS and CDR2 is YFSETQ. V shed 0 bases, J shed 6 bases, and the junction held 6 bases outside the gene matches. The CDR3 runs 14 residues. The CDR3 protein is CASSLGQGVSEQYF. The CDR3 bases are TGCGCCAGCAGCTTGGGACAGGGAGTCTCCGAGCAGTACTTC.

This clone was counted a few times. The CDR3 here is CASSRQGATNEKLFF. The CDR3 region has the DNA TGTGCCAGCAGCCGACAGGGAGCAACTAATGAAAAACTGTTTTTT. The V gene is TRBV2, the J gene TRBJ1-4; 7 bases line up with TRBD1. J gave up 0 bases and V 6 bases, and 4 bases lay outside the gene matches. There are 15 residues in the CDR3. Germline values: CDR1 SNHLY, CDR2 FYNNEI.

CDR3 in amino acids: CASTVSTYTEAFF. The CDR3 DNA reads TGTGCCAGCACGGTCAGTACTTACACTGAAGCTTTCTTT. This rearrangement joins TRBV6-1 to TRBJ1-1; no clear D gene. Trimming took 7 bases from V and 3 from J, leaving 12 bases between them. Germline-derived CDR1 and CDR2 are MNHNS and SASEGT. The CDR3 runs to 13 residues.

This clone was seen only a few times. The V and J genes are TRBV7-2 and TRBJ2-5; tentative D call: TRBD2 (5 bases). V was shortened by 2 bases and J by 7 bases, with 14 bases between the two germline ends. The CDR3 runs 14 residues. Per germline, CDR1 SGHTA and CDR2 FQGNSA. CDR3 protein: CASSLSRPEGTQYF. DNA for the CDR3: TGTGCCAGCAGCTTATCCAGGCCTGAGGGGACCCAGTACTTC.

The rearrangement uses TRBV5-1 and TRBJ2-3, with D possibly TRBD1 on 5 matching bases. Trimming shortened V by 0 bases and J by 1 base, and 15 bases separated the two germline ends. The CDR3 has 17 amino acids. The germline gives CDR1 SGHRS, CDR2 YFSETQ. Written as DNA, the CDR3 is TGCGCCAGCAGCTTGGCCGTGTTAGGGGCGGGCACAGATACGCAGTATTTT. Its protein is CASSLAVLGAGTDTQYF. The full variable domain, rest sourced from reference TRBV5-1 and TRBJ2-3, is KAGVTQTPRYLIKTRGQQVTLSCSPISGHRSVSWYQQTPGQGLQFLFEYFSETQRNKGNFPGRFSGRQFSNSRSEMNVSTLELGDSALYLCASSLAVLGAGTDTQYFGPGTRLTVL.

This chain connects TRBV5-1 to TRBJ2-7; 9 bases are shared with TRBD1. V was clipped by 0 bases and J by 4 bases; unmatched bases: 11. There are 17 residues in the CDR3. Germline values: CDR1 SGHRS, CDR2 YFSETQ. This chain's CDR3 is CASSLEIPGTGSYEQYF. The CDR3 DNA reads TGCGCCAGCAGCTTGGAAATCCCCGGGACAGGGTCATACGAGCAGTACTTC.

The chain employs TRBV2 and TRBJ2-1, with D possibly TRBD1 on 5 matching bases. The CDR3 has 15 amino acids. The V gene lost 4 bases and the J gene lost 0 bases, with 10 bases spanning the gap. Per the germline V gene, CDR1 is SNHLY and CDR2 is FYNNEI. The CDR3 DNA reads as TGTGCCAGCAGTGCTTTCCAGGGCTCCTACAATGAGCAGTTCTTC. Amino acid sequence: CASSAFQGSYNEQFF. Using reference TRBV2 and TRBJ2-1 for the parts outside the CDR3, the full variable domain is EPEVTQTPSHQVTQMGQEVILRCVPISNHLYFYWYRQILGQKVEFLVSFYNNEISEKSEIFDDQFSVERPDGSNFTLKIRSTKLEDSAMYFCASSAFQGSYNEQFFGPGTRLTVL.

The V and J genes are TRBV7-2 and TRBJ2-7, with D unresolved. The CDR3 has 13 residues. V was pared by 7 bases and J by 0 bases, with 10 bases between. Germline V gene data show CDR1 as SGHTA and CDR2 as FQGNSA. CDR3 in DNA: TGTGCCAGCACCCAAAGGAGCTCCTACGAGCAGTACTTC. Protein product: CASTQRSSYEQYF.

The genes are TRBV11-1 and TRBJ2-7; 7 positions agree with TRBD1. The CDR3 totals 15 residues. CDR1 and CDR2 from the germline V gene are SGHAT and FQDESV (reference sequence). V lost 4 bases and J lost 2; bases outside the gene matches: 8. This chain's CDR3 is CASSSPNRGTYEQYF. CDR3 in DNA: TGTGCCAGCAGCTCGCCAAACAGGGGAACCTACGAGCAGTACTTC.

The chain recombines TRBV29-1 with TRBJ1-1, with D possibly being TRBD1 (6 bases). This CDR3 is built from 13 residues. V was pared by 6 bases and J by 8 bases, with 19 bases between. CDR1 is SQVTM, CDR2 ANQGSEA, per germline. The CDR3 nucleotides read TGCAGCGTGGACGGGACATTAAAAACCGAAGCTTTCTTT. It is translated as CSVDGTLKTEAFF.

The genes are TRBV11-2 and TRBJ1-2, with a possible D match to TRBD1 (6 bases). V was pared by 3 bases and J by 6 bases, with 14 bases between. Germline V CDR1 and CDR2: SGHAT, FQNNGV. CDR3 length: 14 amino acids. In DNA, the CDR3 is TGTGCCAGCAGCTTTACAAGGACAGAAGATGGCTACACCTTC. It yields the protein CASSFTRTEDGYTF.

V usage is TRBV5-1 and J usage is TRBJ2-5; D call uncertain. V dropped 1 base and J dropped 3 bases, with 7 bases sitting between them. Per the germline V gene, CDR1 is SGHRS and CDR2 is YFSETQ. The length of the CDR3 is 13 residues. The CDR3 sequence: CASSLPSEETQYF. The CDR3 DNA reads TGCGCCAGCAGCTTGCCCAGTGAAGAGACCCAGTACTTC.

On this clone: The same CDR3 is also encoded by other DNA sequences in this sample. The gene calls are TRBV4-2 and TRBJ2-1, with D perhaps TRBD1 or TRBD2 (6 bases each). The CDR3 contains 16 residues. Deletions cut 1 base from V and 2 bases from J, with 12 bases between. Looked up from germline, CDR1 is LGHNA and CDR2 is YNFKEQ. The DNA of the CDR3 is TGTGCCAGCAGCCAAGGTGCCGGGGGCCCCTACAATGAGCAGTTCTTC. Amino acid sequence: CASSQGAGGPYNEQFF.

The rearrangement links TRBV5-1 to TRBJ2-6; the D gene is possibly TRBD2 (6 bases). The germline V gene has CDR1 SGHRS and CDR2 YFSETQ. This CDR3 is 15 amino acids long. The germline V and J ends were trimmed by 2 bases and 1 base, with 7 bases remaining between them. CDR3 in amino acids: CASSFGGSGANVLTF. The CDR3 DNA reads TGCGCCAGCAGCTTCGGGGGATCTGGGGCCAACGTCCTGACTTTC.